This TCR beta chain appears in the sequencing data of a study of T-cell reconstitution after alpha-beta-depleted transplantation in children. This clonotype was counted at least ten times. The target antigen is unknown. Study-level findings and limits: From newly produced T cells came most of the T-cell counts and diversity one year after transplant. Surviving thymic progenitors and recipient T cells were the source of high TCRbeta diversity at day 60 in some patients. Several hundred expanded graft clones reportedly gave rise to the alpha-beta T cells present about two months after transplant.

In germline, CDR1 is DFQATT, CDR2 SNEGSKA (reference sequence). This CDR3 region has 11 residues. V gave up 5 bases and J gave up 3 bases, with 5 bases separating them. Unique molecular identifiers were incorporated during preparation of the TCRbeta library. One entry per CDR3 protein results from TCRdb running MiXCR on the PCR reads. Found here are under 250,000 distinct CDR3 sequences, roughly 7.1% of them singletons; the top ten hold 5% to 6.5%. The chain recombines TRBV20-1 with TRBJ2-1; no reliable D call. The clonotype comes from a boy aged 2-9 years with acute lymphoblastic leukemia, due to receive a stem cell transplant. Sequences were derived from PBMCs, sampled before TCRalphabeta/CD19-depleted stem cell transplant. CDR3 DNA: TGCAGTGCTCAAATCTACAATGAGCAGTTCTTC. Protein: CSAQIYNEQFF.